The sequence of this T cell receptor beta chain was determined in a study of cytomegalovirus exposure and HLA in healthy donors. Researchers ran the PCR with 60 Vbeta and 13 Jbeta primers. Repertoires were generated with immunoSEQ multiplex PCR, while TCRdb's copy carries only in-frame clones and drops some. The sample has roughly 150,000 clones, approximately 86% seen once. The source is a woman between 45 and 60 years old in good health and CMV-seropositive. Sequenced: PBMCs.

CDR3 sequence reads: CASSAITGELFF. CDR3 nucleotide sequence: TGTGCCAGCAGTGCGATTACCGGGGAGCTGTTTTTT. V gene TRBV6-6 combines with J gene TRBJ2-2, with no clear D. V dropped 5 bases and J dropped 5 bases, with 6 bases sitting between them. The germline CDR1 and CDR2 sequences are MNHNY and SVGAGI (reference sequence). The CDR3 totals 12 residues.